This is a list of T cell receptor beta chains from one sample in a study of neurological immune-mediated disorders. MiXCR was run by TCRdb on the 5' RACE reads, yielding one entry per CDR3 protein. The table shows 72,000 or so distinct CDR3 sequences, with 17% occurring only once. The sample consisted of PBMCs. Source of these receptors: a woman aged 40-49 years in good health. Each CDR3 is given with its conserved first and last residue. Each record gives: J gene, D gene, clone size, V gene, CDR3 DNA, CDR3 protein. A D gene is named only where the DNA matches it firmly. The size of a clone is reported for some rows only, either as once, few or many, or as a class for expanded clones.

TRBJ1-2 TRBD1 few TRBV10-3 TGTGCCATCGGGACAGGTAGCTTCTATGGCTACACCTTC CAIGTGSFYGYTF
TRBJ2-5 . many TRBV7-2 TGTGCCAGCAGCTTAAAGGGGGGGGGTGGACAGTACCAAGAGACCCAGTACTTC CASSLKGGGGQYQETQYF
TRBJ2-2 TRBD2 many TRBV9 TGTGCCAGCAGCGTGACTAGCCCGAACACCGGGGAGCTGTTTTTT CASSVTSPNTGELFF
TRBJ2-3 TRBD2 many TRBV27 TGTGCCAGCAGCCCAGCGGGGGTCACAGATACGCAGTATTTT CASSPAGVTDTQYF
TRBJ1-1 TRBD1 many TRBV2 TGTGCCAGCACCGGGACAGGGGGGAGGAACACTGAAGCTTTCTTT CASTGTGGRNTEAFF
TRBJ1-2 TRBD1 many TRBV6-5 TGTGCCAGCAGAAGGACAGGGGGCTTTTATGGCTACACCTTC CASRRTGGFYGYTF
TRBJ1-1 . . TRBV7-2 TGTGCCAGCAACTTAGCGGGGGGGAGACAGAACACTGAAGCTTTCTTT CASNLAGGRQNTEAFF
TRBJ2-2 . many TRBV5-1 TGCGCCAGCAGCTTGGGGCCAGGGAGCACCGGGGAGCTGTTTTTT CASSLGPGSTGELFF
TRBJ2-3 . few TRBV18 TGTGCCAGCTCACCTACTAGTGAAAGCACAGATACGCAGTATTTT CASSPTSESTDTQYF
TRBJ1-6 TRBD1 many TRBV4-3 TGCGCCAGCAGCGGGGACAGCTTTAATTCACCCCTCCACTTT CASSGDSFNSPLHF
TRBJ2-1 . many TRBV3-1 TGTGCCAGCAGCCAAGAAGGACGTCGAGGCAATGAGCAGTTCTTC CASSQEGRRGNEQFF
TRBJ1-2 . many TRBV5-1 TGCGCCAGCAGCTATCTGGAGGGGGGTAACTATGGCTACACCTTC CASSYLEGGNYGYTF
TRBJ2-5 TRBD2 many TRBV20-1 TGCAGTGCTGACCGACTAGCGGGGGGGCAAGAGACCCAGTACTTC CSADRLAGGQETQYF
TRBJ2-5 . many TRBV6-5 TGTGCCAGCAGTGGGGACCCTTCAGAGACCCAGTACTTC CASSGDPSETQYF
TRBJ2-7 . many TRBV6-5 TGTGCCAGCAGCTCCGAGGTTAAAAGCCCCTACGAGCAGTACTTC CASSSEVKSPYEQYF
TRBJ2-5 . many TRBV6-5 TGTGCCAGCAGTTACTCACACGGGCAAGAGACCCAGTACTTC CASSYSHGQETQYF
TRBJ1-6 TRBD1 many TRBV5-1 TGCGCCAGCAGCCACGGACAGGGGAAGGAATCACCCCTCCACTTT CASSHGQGKESPLHF
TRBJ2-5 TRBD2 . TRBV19 TGTGCCAGTAGTACCATAGCGGGGGGCATAGAGACCCAGTACTTC CASSTIAGGIETQYF
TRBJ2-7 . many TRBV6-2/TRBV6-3 TGTGCCAGCAGTTACTCTGTAACCTACGAGCAGTACTTC CASSYSVTYEQYF
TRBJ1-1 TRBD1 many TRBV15 TGTGCCACCAGCAGAGAAGGAGGGTATTCAGGGGGTGGAAGTTTAGCTTTCTTT CATSREGGYSGGGSLAFF
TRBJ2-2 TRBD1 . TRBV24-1 TGTGCCACCAGCCAAGGACAGGGGGCGAACACCGGGGAGCTGTTTTTT CATSQGQGANTGELFF
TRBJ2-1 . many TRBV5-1 TGCGCCAGCAGCTTGAGCGTCACCTACAATGAGCAGTTCTTC CASSLSVTYNEQFF
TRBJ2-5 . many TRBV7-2 TGTGCCAGCAGCTTAGAGGCGCCGTGGGAGACCCAGTACTTC CASSLEAPWETQYF
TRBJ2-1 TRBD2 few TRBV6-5 TGTGCCAGCAGTTTGTCTAGCGGGAGGGCCAATGAGCAGTTCTTC CASSLSSGRANEQFF
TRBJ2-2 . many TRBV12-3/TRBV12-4 TGTGCCAGCAGTTTAAGGCCCGGGGTCACCGGGGAGCTGTTTTTT CASSLRPGVTGELFF